This TCR beta chain was captured in a study of Ad26.COV2.S vaccination and SARS-CoV-2 variants. Regarding the study as a whole: From the TCR breadth and depth analyses, total T cell responses may have been underestimated. The authors reported substantial breadth in spike-specific CD8+ and CD4+ T cell responses after vaccination.

Trimming cost V 0 bases and J 0 bases, with 6 bases left between them. The CDR3 length is 14 residues. CDR1 SGHTS and CDR2 YDEGEE come from the germline V gene. Sequenced by immunoSEQ multiplex PCR; TCRdb stores in-frame clones only, minus some. The sample has 440,000 or so clones, less than 95% seen once. Treatment noted: some 20 received Ad26.COV2.S at low or high dose, single or two shots; roughly five received placebo; per-sample allocation not given. Repertoires come from day 63 after the first vaccine or placebo injection. The shot given was an Ad26 vector that makes Wuhan-strain SARS-CoV-2 spike. As concerns this clone: Its matching antigen is unknown.

This TCR was sampled from a person between 18 and 65 years old who received the Ad26.COV2.S COVID-19 vaccine or a placebo. Material: peripheral blood, obtained in a trial of Ad26.COV2.S vaccine versus placebo. The V and J genes are TRBV5-8 and TRBJ1-2, with no clear D. CDR3 loop: CASSLDGANYGYTF. The CDR3 nucleotides are TGTGCCAGCAGCTTGGACGGAGCTAACTATGGCTACACCTTC. Using reference TRBV5-8 and TRBJ1-2 for the parts outside the CDR3, the full variable domain is EAGVTQSPTHLIKTRGQQATLRCSPISGHTSVYWYQQALGLGLQFLLWYDEGEERNRGNFPPRFSGRQFPNYSSELNVNALELEDSALYLCASSLDGANYGYTFGSGTRLTVV.